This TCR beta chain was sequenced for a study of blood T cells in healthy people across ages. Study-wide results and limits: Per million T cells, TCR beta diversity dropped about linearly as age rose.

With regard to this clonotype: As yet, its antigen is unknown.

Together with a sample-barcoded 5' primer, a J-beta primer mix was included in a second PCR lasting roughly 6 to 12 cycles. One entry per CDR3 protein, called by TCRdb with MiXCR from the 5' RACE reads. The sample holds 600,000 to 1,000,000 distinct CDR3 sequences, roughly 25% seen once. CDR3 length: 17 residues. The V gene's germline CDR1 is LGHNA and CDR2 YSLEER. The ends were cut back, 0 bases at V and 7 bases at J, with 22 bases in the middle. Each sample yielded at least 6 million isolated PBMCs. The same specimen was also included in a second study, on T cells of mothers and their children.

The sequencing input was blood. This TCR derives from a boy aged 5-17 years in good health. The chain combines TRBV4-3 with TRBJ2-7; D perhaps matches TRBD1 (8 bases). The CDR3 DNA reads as TGCGCCAGCAGCCAAGATCGTGGAACAGGGGGGGGCGGTGAGCAGTACTTC. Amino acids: CASSQDRGTGGGGEQYF.